This TCR beta chain emerged from a study of CD8+CD57+ T cells in acquired aplastic anemia. Study as a whole: Sorted CD4+ and CD8+ cells gave a mean 3.2 ug DNA, range 0.2 to 27.4 ug. Study-level findings and limits: Both patients and controls carried the same twenty-nine CD8+ CDR3 sequences.

V dropped 2 bases and J dropped 4 bases, with 15 bases sitting between them. Germline values: CDR1 SGHRS, CDR2 YFSETQ. This CDR3 region has 15 residues. This clonotype was seen many times. The antigen remains undetermined. It was patients with CD8+CD57+ cell expansion by flow cytometry who were chosen for sequencing. Every one of the patients had aplastic anemia (severe, acquired). The template for TCR beta VDJ and CDR3 sequence profiling was genomic DNA. TCRdb itself ran the reads through MiXCR, one entry per CDR3 protein. In the table there are some 160,000 distinct CDR3 sequences, roughly 48% of which are singletons.

The V gene is TRBV5-1, the J gene TRBJ1-2; D may be TRBD1 (6 bases). The TCR sequence derives from a human donor with aplastic anemia. Specimen: sorted CD4+, CD8+, or CD8+CD57+ T cells (not recorded which) from PBMCs. The CDR3 DNA follows: TGCGCCAGCAGCTTAATGACAGGAGATTCCTATGGCTACACCTTC. It codes for CASSLMTGDSYGYTF.